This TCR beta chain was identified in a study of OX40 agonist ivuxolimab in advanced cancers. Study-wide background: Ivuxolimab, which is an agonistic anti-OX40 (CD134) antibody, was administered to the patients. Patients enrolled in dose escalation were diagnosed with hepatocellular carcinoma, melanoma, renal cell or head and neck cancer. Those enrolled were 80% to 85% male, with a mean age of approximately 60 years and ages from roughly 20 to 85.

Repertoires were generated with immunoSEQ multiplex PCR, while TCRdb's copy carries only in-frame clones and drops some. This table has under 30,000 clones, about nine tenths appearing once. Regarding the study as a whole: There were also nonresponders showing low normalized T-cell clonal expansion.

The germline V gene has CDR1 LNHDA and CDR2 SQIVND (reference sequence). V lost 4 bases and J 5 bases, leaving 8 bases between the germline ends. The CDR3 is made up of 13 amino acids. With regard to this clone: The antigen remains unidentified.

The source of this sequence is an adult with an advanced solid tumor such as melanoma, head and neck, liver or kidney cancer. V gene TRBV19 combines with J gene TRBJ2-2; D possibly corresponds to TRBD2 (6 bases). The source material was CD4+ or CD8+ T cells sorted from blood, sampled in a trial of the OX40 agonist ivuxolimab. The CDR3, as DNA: TGTGCCAGTAGTAGACTAGATACCGGGGAGCTGTTTTTT. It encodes CASSRLDTGELFF.